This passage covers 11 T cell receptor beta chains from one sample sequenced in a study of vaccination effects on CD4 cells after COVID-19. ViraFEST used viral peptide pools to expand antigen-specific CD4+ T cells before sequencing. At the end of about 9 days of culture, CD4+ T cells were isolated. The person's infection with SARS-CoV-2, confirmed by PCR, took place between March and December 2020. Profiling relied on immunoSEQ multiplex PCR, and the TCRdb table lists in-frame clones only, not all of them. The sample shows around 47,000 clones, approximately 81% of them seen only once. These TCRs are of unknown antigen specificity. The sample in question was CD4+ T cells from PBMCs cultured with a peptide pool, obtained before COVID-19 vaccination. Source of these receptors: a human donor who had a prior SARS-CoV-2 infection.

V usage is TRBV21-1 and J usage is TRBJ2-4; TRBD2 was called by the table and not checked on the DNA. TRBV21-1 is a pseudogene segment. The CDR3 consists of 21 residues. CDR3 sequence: CASSKVGTSGTVIIAKNIQYF. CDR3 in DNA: TGTGCCAGCAGCAAAGTTGGGACTAGCGGGACCGTTATTATAGCCAAAAACATTCAGTACTTC.

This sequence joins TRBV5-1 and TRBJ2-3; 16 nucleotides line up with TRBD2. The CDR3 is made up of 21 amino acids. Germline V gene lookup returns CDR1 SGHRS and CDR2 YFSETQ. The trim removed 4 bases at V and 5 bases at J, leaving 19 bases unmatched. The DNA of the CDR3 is TGCGCCAGCAGCCCAGGATCCATCACCGGGACTAGCGGGAGGGCTATAGATACGCAGTATTTT. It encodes CASSPGSITGTSGRAIDTQYF.

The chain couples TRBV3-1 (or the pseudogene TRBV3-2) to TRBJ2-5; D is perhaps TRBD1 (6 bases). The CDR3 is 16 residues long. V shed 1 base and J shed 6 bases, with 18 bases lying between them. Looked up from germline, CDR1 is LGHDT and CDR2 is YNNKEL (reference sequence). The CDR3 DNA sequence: TGTGCCAGCAGCCAAGGGAGGCTAGGGGGTTTAAAGACCCAGTACTTC. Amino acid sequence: CASSQGRLGGLKTQYF.

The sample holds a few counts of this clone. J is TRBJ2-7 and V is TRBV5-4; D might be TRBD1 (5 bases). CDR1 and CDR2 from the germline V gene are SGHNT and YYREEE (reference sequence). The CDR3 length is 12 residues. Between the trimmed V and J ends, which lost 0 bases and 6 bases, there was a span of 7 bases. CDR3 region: CASSLGTGEQYF. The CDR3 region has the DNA TGTGCCAGCAGCTTGGGAACAGGCGAGCAGTACTTC.

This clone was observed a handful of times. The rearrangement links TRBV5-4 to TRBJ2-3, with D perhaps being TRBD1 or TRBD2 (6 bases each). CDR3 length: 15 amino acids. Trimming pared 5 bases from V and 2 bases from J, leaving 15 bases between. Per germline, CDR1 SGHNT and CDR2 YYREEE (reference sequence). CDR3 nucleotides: TGTGCCAGCAGTAAGGGGGGCAAGAACACAGATACGCAGTATTTT. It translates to CASSKGGKNTDTQYF.

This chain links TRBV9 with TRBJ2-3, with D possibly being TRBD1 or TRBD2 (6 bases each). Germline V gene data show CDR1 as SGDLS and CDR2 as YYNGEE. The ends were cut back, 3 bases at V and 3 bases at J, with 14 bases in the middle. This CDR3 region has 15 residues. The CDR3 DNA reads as TGTGCCAGCAGCGCCCGTAGGGGGGAGACAGATACGCAGTATTTT. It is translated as CASSARRGETDTQYF.

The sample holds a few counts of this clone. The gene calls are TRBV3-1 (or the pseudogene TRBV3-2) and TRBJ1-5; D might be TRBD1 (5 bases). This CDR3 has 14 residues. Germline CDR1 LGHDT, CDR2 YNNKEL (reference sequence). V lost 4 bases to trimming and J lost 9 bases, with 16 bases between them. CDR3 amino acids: CASSPRDGDRPQHF. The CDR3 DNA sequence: TGTGCCAGCAGCCCTCGGGACGGCGATCGGCCCCAGCATTTT.

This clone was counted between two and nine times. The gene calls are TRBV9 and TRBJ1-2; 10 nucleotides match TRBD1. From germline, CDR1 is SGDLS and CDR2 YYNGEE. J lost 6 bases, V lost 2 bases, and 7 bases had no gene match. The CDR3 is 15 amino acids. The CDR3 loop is CASSVLQTGGNGYTF. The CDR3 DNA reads TGTGCCAGCAGCGTCCTCCAGACAGGGGGCAATGGCTACACCTTC. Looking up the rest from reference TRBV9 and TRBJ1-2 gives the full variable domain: DSGVTQTPKHLITATGQRVTLRCSPRSGDLSVYWYQQSLDQGLQFLIQYYNGEERAKGNILERFSAQQFPDLHSELNLSSLELGDSALYFCASSVLQTGGNGYTFGSGTRLTVV.

CDR3 bases: TGTGCCAGCAGTTATACCCAGGATGGGGCCAATGAGCAGTTCTTC. This translates into CASSYTQDGANEQFF. The V call is TRBV6-2 or TRBV6-3, the J call TRBJ2-1; D might be TRBD1 (5 bases). The CDR3 covers 15 residues. Trimming pared 3 bases from V and 6 bases from J, leaving 15 bases between. Germline V gene lookup returns CDR1 MNHEY and CDR2 SVGEGT.

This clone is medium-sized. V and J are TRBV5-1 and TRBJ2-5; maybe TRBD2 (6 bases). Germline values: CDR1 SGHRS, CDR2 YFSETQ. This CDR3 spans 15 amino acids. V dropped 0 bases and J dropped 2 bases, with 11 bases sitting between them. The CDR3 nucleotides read TGCGCCAGCAGCTTGGATGCGGGGCCGCAAGAGACCCAGTACTTC. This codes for CASSLDAGPQETQYF.

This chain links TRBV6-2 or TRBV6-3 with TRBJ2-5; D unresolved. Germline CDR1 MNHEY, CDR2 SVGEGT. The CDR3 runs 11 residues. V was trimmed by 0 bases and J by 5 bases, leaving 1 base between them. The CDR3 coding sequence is TGTGCCAGCAGTTACTCGGAGACCCAGTACTTC. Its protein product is CASSYSETQYF.